The subject of this entry is one T cell receptor beta chain. What it recognizes is unknown. The sample originates from a study of cytomegalovirus exposure and HLA in healthy donors. Study results and caveats: Most observed TCR sequences were rare, whereas some public TCRs were detected in many donors. An Asian-associated ancestry cluster reportedly showed fewer N-insertions than the roughly 700-donor mean in a later analysis.

The CDR3 sequence is 14 residues long. J lost 0 bases, V lost 5 bases, and 4 bases had no gene match. The germline gives CDR1 MNHNS, CDR2 SASEGT. PCR primers comprised 60 Vbeta and 13 Jbeta primers. Method: immunoSEQ multiplex PCR; TCRdb's copy keeps in-frame clones and lacks some. The repertoire holds approximately 100,000 clones, with approximately 81% as singletons. This TCR derives from a woman in her 40s in good health and CMV-seropositive. The sequenced material came from PBMCs. This chain links TRBV6-1 with TRBJ2-7; 7 bases fit TRBD2. In DNA, the CDR3 is TGTGCCAGCAGTCCAACTAGCGCCTCCTACGAGCAGTACTTC. It codes for CASSPTSASYEQYF.